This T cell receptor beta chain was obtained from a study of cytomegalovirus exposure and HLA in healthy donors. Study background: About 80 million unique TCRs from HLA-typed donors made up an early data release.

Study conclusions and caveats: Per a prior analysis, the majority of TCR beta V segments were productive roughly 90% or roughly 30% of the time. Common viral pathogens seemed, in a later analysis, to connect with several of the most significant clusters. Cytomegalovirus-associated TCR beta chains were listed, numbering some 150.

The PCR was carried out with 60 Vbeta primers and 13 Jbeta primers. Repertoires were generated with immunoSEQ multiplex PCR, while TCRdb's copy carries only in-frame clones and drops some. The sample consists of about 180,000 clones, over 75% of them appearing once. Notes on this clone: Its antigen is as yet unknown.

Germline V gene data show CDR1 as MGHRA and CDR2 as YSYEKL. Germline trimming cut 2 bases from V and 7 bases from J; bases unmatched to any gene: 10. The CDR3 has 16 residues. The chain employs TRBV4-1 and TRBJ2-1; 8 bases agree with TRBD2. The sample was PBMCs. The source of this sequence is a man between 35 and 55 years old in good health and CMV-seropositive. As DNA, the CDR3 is TGCGCCAGCAGCCAACCTATAGCGGGAAGGAATAATGAGCAGTTCTTC. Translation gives CASSQPIAGRNNEQFF.